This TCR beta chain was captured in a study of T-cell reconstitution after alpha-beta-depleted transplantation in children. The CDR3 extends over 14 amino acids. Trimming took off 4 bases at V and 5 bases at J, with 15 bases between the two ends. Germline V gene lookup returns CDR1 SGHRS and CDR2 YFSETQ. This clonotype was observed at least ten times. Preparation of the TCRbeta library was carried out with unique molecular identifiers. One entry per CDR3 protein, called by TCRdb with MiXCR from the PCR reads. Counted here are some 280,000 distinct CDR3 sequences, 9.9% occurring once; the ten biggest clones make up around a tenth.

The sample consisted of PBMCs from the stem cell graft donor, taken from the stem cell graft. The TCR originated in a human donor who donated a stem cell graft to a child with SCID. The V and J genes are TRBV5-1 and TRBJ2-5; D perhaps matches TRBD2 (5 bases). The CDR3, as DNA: TGCGCCAGCAGCAAGGAGGTCACTAGTGAGACCCAGTACTTC. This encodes CASSKEVTSETQYF. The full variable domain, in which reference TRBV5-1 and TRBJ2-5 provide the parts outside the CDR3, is KAGVTQTPRYLIKTRGQQVTLSCSPISGHRSVSWYQQTPGQGLQFLFEYFSETQRNKGNFPGRFSGRQFSNSRSEMNVSTLELGDSALYLCASSKEVTSETQYFGPGTRLLVL.